The rows below give T cell receptor beta chains drawn from one sample of a study of early T cells in non-severe SARS-CoV-2 infection. MiXCR was run by TCRdb on the 5' RACE reads, yielding one entry per CDR3 protein. The sample contains more than 60,000 distinct CDR3 sequences, roughly an eighth of which appear only once. The sequenced sample was whole blood. The receptor source for this set is an adult who was a healthcare worker with PCR-confirmed SARS-CoV-2 infection or an uninfected control (not recorded which). CDR3s leave out the opening cysteine and the closing phenylalanine or tryptophan. A row's size may be missing; if present it is once, few, many or a size class.

j_call,clone_size,v_call,cdr3_aa
TRBJ2-2,NA,TRBV2,ASREGTRELF
TRBJ2-3,many,TRBV5-1,ASGYLRQGITDTQY
TRBJ2-1,NA,TRBV28,AILPKGLGNEQF
TRBJ2-7,NA,TRBV20-1,SAHGQGNYEQY
TRBJ2-1,NA,TRBV7-9,ASSFQRTYNEQF
TRBJ2-1,few,TRBV11-3,ASSQLAGPNNEQF
TRBJ2-6,NA,TRBV28,ASIPLKSGANVLT
TRBJ2-3,NA,TRBV3-1,ASSQDSAGGSADTQY
TRBJ2-1,many,TRBV14,ASSQDLGGSNEQF
TRBJ1-1,many,TRBV5-1,ASSGDRDTEAF
TRBJ2-4,NA,TRBV28,ASSPPRGGNY
TRBJ2-1,many,TRBV6-2/TRBV6-3,ASSSLAGLGNEQF
TRBJ2-7,few,TRBV5-1,ASSLGPVMYEQY
TRBJ2-7,NA,TRBV10-3,AIAGTAGLEQY
TRBJ1-1,many,TRBV4-3,ASRKGFLTEAF
TRBJ2-5,many,TRBV29-1,SVAALAGETQY
TRBJ2-7,NA,TRBV13,ASGFNREQY
TRBJ1-5,many,TRBV12-3/TRBV12-4,ASSLEASGVGQPQH
TRBJ2-6,few,TRBV29-1,SVATRAGANVLT
TRBJ1-6,many,TRBV5-5,ASSLSVNSPLH
TRBJ1-1,few,TRBV7-8,ASILRTGNTEAF
TRBJ2-4,many,TRBV9,ASSVGTGGFNIQY
TRBJ2-1,NA,TRBV12-3/TRBV12-4,ASSPGLARGANEQF
TRBJ2-1,NA,TRBV29-1,SAISRETSREQF
TRBJ2-5,few,TRBV7-7,ASSPFRAVRRETQY
TRBJ1-1,few,TRBV20-1,SAKKPLRVGTEAF
TRBJ2-3,NA,TRBV7-9,ASSYGDRGSPDTQY
TRBJ2-1,NA,TRBV5-1,ASSSPGLAVNEQF
TRBJ1-2,NA,TRBV19,ASSTKSNYGYT
TRBJ2-1,NA,TRBV5-1,ASSLAPGLAYNEQF
TRBJ2-3,many,TRBV9,ASSAQAGGRTDTQY
TRBJ2-1,few,TRBV9,ASSVGGDEQF
TRBJ2-5,NA,TRBV10-3,AISEFRSGPSGGTQY
TRBJ2-7,few,TRBV20-1,SARATGGGTREQY
TRBJ2-1,NA,TRBV29-1,SVEVEPLYNEQF
TRBJ2-3,NA,TRBV5-4,ANSKSGSSDTQY
TRBJ2-7,few,TRBV10-3,AISLDRGYEQY
TRBJ2-2,many,TRBV28,ASSLEPGGELF